This T cell receptor (beta chain) was captured by sequencing in a study of blood T cells in healthy people across ages. Study findings and constraints: Roughly linear age-related decline in beta diversity appeared, significant by age approximately 43.

Next came a second PCR, run for about 7 to 12 cycles, which used a sample-barcoded 5' primer along with a J-beta primer mix. TCRdb reprocessed the 5' RACE reads with MiXCR, giving one entry per CDR3 protein. Of over 950,000 distinct CDR3 sequences in the sample, 35% to 45% were seen once. The J segment lost 0 bases and the V segment lost 3 bases, leaving 17 bases of the junction unmatched. Germline V lookup: CDR1 SNHLY, CDR2 FYNNEI. This CDR3 has 20 residues. With respect to this clonotype: Its antigen remains unknown.

V and J are TRBV2 and TRBJ2-4, with 7 nucleotides matching TRBD1. The TCR was taken from a man aged 18 to 30 in good health. The sequencing input was blood. CDR3 in amino acids: CASSDRRQGVRVSAKNIQYF. CDR3 bases: TGTGCCAGCAGTGATCGTAGGCAGGGGGTTCGGGTATCAGCCAAAAACATTCAGTACTTC.